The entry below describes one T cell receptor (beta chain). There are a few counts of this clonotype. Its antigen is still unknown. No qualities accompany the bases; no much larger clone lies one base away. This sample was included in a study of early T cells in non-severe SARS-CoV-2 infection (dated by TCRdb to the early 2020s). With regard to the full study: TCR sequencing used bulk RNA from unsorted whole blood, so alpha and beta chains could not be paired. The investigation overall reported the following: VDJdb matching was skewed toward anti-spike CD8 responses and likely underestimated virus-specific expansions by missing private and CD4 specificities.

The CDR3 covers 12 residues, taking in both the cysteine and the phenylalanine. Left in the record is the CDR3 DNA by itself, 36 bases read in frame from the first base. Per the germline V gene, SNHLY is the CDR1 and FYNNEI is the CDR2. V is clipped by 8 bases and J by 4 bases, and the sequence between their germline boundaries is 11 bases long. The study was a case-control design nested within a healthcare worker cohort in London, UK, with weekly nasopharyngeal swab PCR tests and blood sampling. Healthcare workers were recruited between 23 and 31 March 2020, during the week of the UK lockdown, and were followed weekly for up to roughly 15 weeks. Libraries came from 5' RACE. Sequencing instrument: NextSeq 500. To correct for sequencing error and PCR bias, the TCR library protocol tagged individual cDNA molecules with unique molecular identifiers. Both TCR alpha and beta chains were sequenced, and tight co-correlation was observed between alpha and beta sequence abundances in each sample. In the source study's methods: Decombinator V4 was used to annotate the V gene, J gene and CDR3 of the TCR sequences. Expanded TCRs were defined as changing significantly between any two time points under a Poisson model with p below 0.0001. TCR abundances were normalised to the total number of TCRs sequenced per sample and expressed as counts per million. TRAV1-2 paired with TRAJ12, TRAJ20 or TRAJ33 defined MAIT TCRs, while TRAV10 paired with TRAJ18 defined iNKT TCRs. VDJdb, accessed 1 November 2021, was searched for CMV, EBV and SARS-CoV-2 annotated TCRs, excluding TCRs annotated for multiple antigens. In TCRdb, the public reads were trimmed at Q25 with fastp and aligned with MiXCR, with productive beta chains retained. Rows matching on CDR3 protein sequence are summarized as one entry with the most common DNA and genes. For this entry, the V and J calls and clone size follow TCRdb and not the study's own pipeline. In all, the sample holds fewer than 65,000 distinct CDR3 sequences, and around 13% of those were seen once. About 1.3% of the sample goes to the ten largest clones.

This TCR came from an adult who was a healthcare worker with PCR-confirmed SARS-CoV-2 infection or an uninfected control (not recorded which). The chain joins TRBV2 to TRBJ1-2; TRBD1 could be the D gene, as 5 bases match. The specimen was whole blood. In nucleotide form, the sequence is TGTGCCAGCCGGGGCAGGAGCTATGGCTACACCTTC. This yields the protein CASRGRSYGYTF.